This T cell receptor beta chain comes out of a study of shared clonotypes between healthy human individuals. TCRdb's copy holds only in-frame clones and misses some; the assay was immunoSEQ multiplex PCR. The data contain around 2.5 million clones, over 85% of them singletons. Sequencing was performed on naive CD4+ T cells from PBMCs. Stated subset: CD45RA+ positively selected. This TCR was recovered from a man between 18 and 29 years old in good health. Some clones in this sample may be carry-over from other donors' samples.

As DNA, the CDR3 is TGTGCCAGCAGTCCGACCACAGGGGGCCCCTACGAGCAGTACTTC. Amino acids: CASSPTTGGPYEQYF. The genes are TRBV27 and TRBJ2-7; 9 nucleotides line up with TRBD1. The CDR3 runs to 15 residues. Unmatched junction bases numbered 7, after V lost 5 bases and J lost 2 bases. Germline lookup yields CDR1 MNHEY and CDR2 SMNVEV (reference sequence).